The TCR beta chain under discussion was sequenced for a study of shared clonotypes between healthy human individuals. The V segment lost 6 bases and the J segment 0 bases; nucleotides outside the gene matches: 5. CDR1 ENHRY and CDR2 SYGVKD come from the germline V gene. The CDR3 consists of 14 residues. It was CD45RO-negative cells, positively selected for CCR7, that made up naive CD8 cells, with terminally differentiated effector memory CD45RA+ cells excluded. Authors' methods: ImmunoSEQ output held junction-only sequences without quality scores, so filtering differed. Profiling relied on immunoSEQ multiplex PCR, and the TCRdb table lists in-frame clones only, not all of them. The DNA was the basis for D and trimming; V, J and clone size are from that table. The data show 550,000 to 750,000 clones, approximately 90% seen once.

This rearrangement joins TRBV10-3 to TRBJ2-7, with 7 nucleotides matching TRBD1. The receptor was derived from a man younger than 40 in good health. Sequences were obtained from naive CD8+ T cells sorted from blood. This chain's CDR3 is CAISLTGISYEQYF. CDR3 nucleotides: TGTGCCATCAGCCTGACAGGGATCTCCTACGAGCAGTACTTC.